Below, 25 T cell receptor beta chains from the same sample are listed, as sequenced in a study of CD8+ T cells in alopecia areata. Extraction and reverse transcription of RNA yielded cDNA as the sequencing template. Some clones are missing from TCRdb's copy, which holds only in-frame ones; the method was immunoSEQ multiplex PCR. This repertoire shows over 100,000 clones, around 50% found once; its top ten account for 12%. Documented treatment: oral pan-JAK inhibitor, 5-10 mg twice daily. The sample here was CD8+ T cells sorted from blood, taken at week 24, from a patient treated with tofacitinib. All receptors derive from a human donor with alopecia areata.

The chain recombines TRBV10-3 with TRBJ2-7, with TRBD1 identical over 7 bases. Unmatched junction bases numbered 7, after V lost 6 bases and J lost 5 bases. CDR1 and CDR2 from the germline V gene are ENHRY and SYGVKD. The CDR3 is 13 residues long. CDR3 protein: CAIRTSGTDEQYF. CDR3 DNA sequence: TGTGCCATCAGGACCTCCGGGACAGACGAGCAGTACTTC.

V usage is TRBV6-9 and J usage is TRBJ2-5; D gene unclear. Trimming stripped 2 bases from V and 3 bases from J, with 13 bases between. CDR1 is MNHGY, CDR2 SVAAGI, per germline. CDR3 length: 15 amino acids. CDR3: CASSYQWQEKETQYF. The CDR3 bases are TGTGCCAGCAGTTATCAATGGCAGGAGAAAGAGACCCAGTACTTC.

The sample holds a few counts of this clone. The chain has TRBV5-4 and TRBJ2-3; D is undetermined. Per germline, CDR1 SGHNT and CDR2 YYREEE (reference sequence). The length of the CDR3 is 13 residues. V lost 4 bases and J lost 0, with 6 bases in between. CDR3 loop: CASSQQSTDTQYF. As DNA, the CDR3 is TGTGCCAGCAGCCAGCAGAGCACAGATACGCAGTATTTT.

This sequence joins TRBV7-9 and TRBJ1-2, with 9 nucleotides matching TRBD1. Losses at the gene ends were 5 bases for V and 6 bases for J; bases not matched to a gene: 10. Germline assignment: CDR1 SEHNR and CDR2 FQNEAQ (reference sequence). The CDR3 contains 15 residues. CDR3 amino acids: CASSPSKGQGDGYTF. The DNA for the CDR3 is TGTGCCAGCAGCCCCTCTAAGGGACAGGGCGATGGCTACACCTTC.

This clone has a handful of counts. The chain combines TRBV6-5 with TRBJ1-1; 8 bases are shared with TRBD1. Germline V gives CDR1 MNHEY, CDR2 SVGAGI. This CDR3 is 15 amino acids long. After removal of 2 bases from V and 7 bases from J, the junction contained 9 bases not matched to a gene. In DNA, the CDR3 is TGTGCCAGCAGTTACGGGGCAGGGGGCCTTCGTGAAGCTTTCTTT. This sequence encodes CASSYGAGGLREAFF.

This chain joins TRBV27 and TRBJ2-4; possibly TRBD1 for D (5 bases). This CDR3 region has 13 residues. Germline V gene lookup returns CDR1 MNHEY and CDR2 SMNVEV (reference sequence). V gave up 8 bases and J gave up 7 bases, with 15 bases separating them. CDR3 nucleotides: TGTGCCAGCGCGGTAGGGGCGCGGAACATTCAGTACTTC. Encoded protein: CASAVGARNIQYF.

The rearrangement links TRBV30 to TRBJ2-7; weak D call: TRBD1 (7 bases). CDR3 length: 14 residues. The ends were cut back, 3 bases at V and 7 bases at J, with 19 bases in the middle. Germline lookup yields CDR1 GTSNPN and CDR2 SVGIG (reference sequence). For the CDR3, the DNA is TGTGCCTGGAGCCCCGGGACAGCCCGGGAGGAGCAGTACTTC. Protein: CAWSPGTAREEQYF.

This sequence joins TRBV5-6 and TRBJ2-7, with 9 bases that match TRBD1. The V gene end was trimmed by 5 bases and the J gene end by 7 bases; junction bases not matched to a gene: 7. Germline assignment: CDR1 SGHDT and CDR2 YYEEEE. The CDR3 consists of 13 residues. The CDR3 region has the DNA TGTGCCAGCAGTGAACAGGGGGCGATTGAGCAGTACTTC. Its translation is CASSEQGAIEQYF.

This clone was detected a few times. The chain joins TRBV27 to TRBJ2-7; 10 bases align to TRBD1. The CDR3 runs 17 residues. CDR1 and CDR2 (germline): MNHEY, SMNVEV (reference sequence). Trimming removed 4 bases from V and 0 bases from J; junction bases left unmatched: 9. CDR3 sequence reads: CASSSGVGTGVSYEQYF. Written as DNA, the CDR3 is TGTGCCAGCAGTTCAGGGGTTGGGACAGGGGTCTCCTACGAGCAGTACTTC.

The chain carries TRBV9 and TRBJ1-1; D gene ambiguous. CDR3 length equals 13 residues. The germline gives CDR1 SGDLS, CDR2 YYNGEE. Trimming shortened V by 0 bases and J by 1 base, and 4 bases separated the two germline ends. The CDR3 bases are TGTGCCAGCAGCGTAGAGAGGAACACTGAAGCTTTCTTT. Residues: CASSVERNTEAFF.

CDR3 region: CASSSGQGFYEQYF. CDR3 DNA: TGTGCCAGCAGCTCGGGACAGGGCTTCTACGAGCAGTACTTC. This chain joins TRBV7-9 and TRBJ2-7; 9 nucleotides match TRBD1. After removal of 4 bases from V and 3 bases from J, the junction contained 4 bases not matched to a gene. Germline CDR1 reads SEHNR; CDR2 reads FQNEAQ (reference sequence). The CDR3 runs to 14 residues.

The V and J genes are TRBV19 and TRBJ2-1; 11 positions agree with TRBD2. V lost 10 bases, J lost 9 bases, and 11 bases stayed unmatched. This CDR3 is 14 amino acids long. Germline assignment: CDR1 LNHDA and CDR2 SQIVND (reference sequence). The CDR3 region has the DNA TGTGCCACCACGTTAGCGGGGGGGCCAGGTGAGCAGTTCTTC. Translating gives CATTLAGGPGEQFF.

This chain joins TRBV5-6 and TRBJ2-2; D might be TRBD1 (5 bases). This CDR3 has 13 amino acids. Trimming removed 4 bases from V and 7 bases from J, with 11 bases in between. The germline gives CDR1 SGHDT, CDR2 YYEEEE. CDR3 region: CASSPWGGGELFF. The CDR3 DNA follows: TGTGCCAGCAGCCCTTGGGGCGGCGGGGAGCTGTTTTTT.

V gene TRBV7-9 combines with J gene TRBJ2-7; 8 bases fit TRBD1. Germline V gives CDR1 SEHNR, CDR2 FQNEAQ (reference sequence). V was clipped by 5 bases and J by 4 bases; unmatched bases: 4. This CDR3 region has 13 residues. CDR3 residues: CASSLDRGYEQYF. For the CDR3, the DNA is TGTGCCAGCAGCCTCGACAGGGGTTACGAGCAGTACTTC.

This chain links TRBV7-2 with TRBJ2-5, with 9 bases that match TRBD2. The CDR3 loop spans 15 amino acids. The germline V gene encodes CDR1 SGHTA and CDR2 FQGNSA. J gave up 5 bases and V 2 bases, and 6 bases lay outside the gene matches. The CDR3 loop is CASSLQRGATETQYF. The CDR3 DNA is TGTGCCAGCAGCTTACAGCGGGGGGCAACCGAGACCCAGTACTTC.

The table lists this clone with a few counts. The chain is built from TRBV29-1 and TRBJ2-7; 8 bases are shared with TRBD1. Germline V gene lookup returns CDR1 SQVTM and CDR2 ANQGSEA. The CDR3 has 16 residues. V trimming: 3 bases; J trimming: 0 bases; junction bases outside the gene matches: 10. In nucleotides, the CDR3 is TGCAGCGTTGATGGGGCAGGGGGCGGAAACTCCTACGAGCAGTACTTC. Translated, it gives CSVDGAGGGNSYEQYF.

The chain is built from TRBV9 and TRBJ1-2; 7 positions agree with TRBD1. With 4 bases clipped from V and 8 bases from J, the junction kept 5 bases outside the gene matches. CDR1 and CDR2 (germline): SGDLS, YYNGEE. The CDR3 spans 12 residues. This CDR3 is CASSQTGSGYTF. The DNA of the CDR3 is TGTGCCAGCAGCCAGACAGGGAGCGGCTACACCTTC.

This clone was seen once. The rearrangement uses TRBV9 and TRBJ2-3; tentative D call: TRBD1 (6 bases). CDR3 size: 13 residues. Germline loops: CDR1 SGDLS, CDR2 YYNGEE. Between the trimmed V and J ends, which lost 5 bases and 4 bases, there was a span of 11 bases. CDR3 nucleotides: TGTGCCAGCAGTGTCCCAGGGGCAGATACGCAGTATTTT. Translation: CASSVPGADTQYF.

The V gene is TRBV6-5, the J gene TRBJ1-5, with D unclear. Germline CDR1 is MNHEY and CDR2 is SVGAGI. The CDR3 covers 13 residues. V was trimmed by 6 bases and J by 0 bases, leaving 6 bases between them. The CDR3 nucleotides read TGTGCCAGCAGCCAGGATAGCAATCAGCCCCAGCATTTT. Its translation is CASSQDSNQPQHF.

Concerning this clone: At the DNA level, this CDR3 is encoded by other sequences in the same sample as well. V gene TRBV19 combines with J gene TRBJ2-5, with TRBD2 as a possible D gene (6 bases). The CDR3 is made up of 14 amino acids. Germline CDR1 and CDR2: LNHDA and SQIVND (reference sequence). V dropped 2 bases and J dropped 0 bases, with 7 bases sitting between them. The CDR3 is CASSIRDYQETQYF. The CDR3 bases are TGTGCCAGTAGTATACGGGACTACCAAGAGACCCAGTACTTC.

The chain uses TRBV27 and TRBJ2-7; D is unclear. CDR1 and CDR2 from the germline V gene are MNHEY and SMNVEV (reference sequence). The ends were cut back, 0 bases at V and 0 bases at J, with 6 bases in the middle. The CDR3 has 14 amino acids. CDR3 amino acids: CASSLSWSSYEQYF. The CDR3 DNA is TGTGCCAGCAGTTTATCATGGAGCTCCTACGAGCAGTACTTC.

The chain joins TRBV7-2 to TRBJ2-7; D not resolved. CDR3 size: 14 residues. Germline CDR1 reads SGHTA; CDR2 reads FQGNSA. V gave up 0 bases and J gave up 3 bases, with 9 bases separating them. The CDR3 nucleotides are TGTGCCAGCAGCTTAGCACGCTGGGACTACGAGCAGTACTTC. The encoded protein is CASSLARWDYEQYF.

The chain is built from TRBV29-1 and TRBJ2-1, with D perhaps TRBD2 (6 bases). The CDR3 covers 14 residues. V was cut by 6 bases and J by 5 bases, with 17 bases left in between. Germline V gives CDR1 SQVTM, CDR2 ANQGSEA. The CDR3 DNA reads TGCAGCGTCGCGGGACGAGCAATAGACAATGAGCAGTTCTTC. Encoded protein: CSVAGRAIDNEQFF.

The genes are TRBV27 and TRBJ1-6, with 8 positions matching TRBD1. The length of the CDR3 is 16 residues. Germline CDR1 reads MNHEY; CDR2 reads SMNVEV (reference sequence). V was pared by 2 bases and J by 6 bases, with 6 bases of the junction left unmatched. CDR3 nucleotides: TGTGCCAGCAGTTTACTCGAACAGGGGGTTAATTCACCCCTCCACTTT. The encoded protein is CASSLLEQGVNSPLHF.

The chain recombines TRBV4-2 with TRBJ2-3; D might be TRBD1 or TRBD2, each matching 5 bases. Germline assignment: CDR1 LGHNA and CDR2 YNFKEQ. This CDR3 is built from 16 residues. The ends were cut back, 0 bases at V and 7 bases at J, with 17 bases in the middle. CDR3 bases: TGTGCCAGCAGCCAAGAATCTGAGGGGCTTCAAAATACGCAGTATTTT. This translates into CASSQESEGLQNTQYF.